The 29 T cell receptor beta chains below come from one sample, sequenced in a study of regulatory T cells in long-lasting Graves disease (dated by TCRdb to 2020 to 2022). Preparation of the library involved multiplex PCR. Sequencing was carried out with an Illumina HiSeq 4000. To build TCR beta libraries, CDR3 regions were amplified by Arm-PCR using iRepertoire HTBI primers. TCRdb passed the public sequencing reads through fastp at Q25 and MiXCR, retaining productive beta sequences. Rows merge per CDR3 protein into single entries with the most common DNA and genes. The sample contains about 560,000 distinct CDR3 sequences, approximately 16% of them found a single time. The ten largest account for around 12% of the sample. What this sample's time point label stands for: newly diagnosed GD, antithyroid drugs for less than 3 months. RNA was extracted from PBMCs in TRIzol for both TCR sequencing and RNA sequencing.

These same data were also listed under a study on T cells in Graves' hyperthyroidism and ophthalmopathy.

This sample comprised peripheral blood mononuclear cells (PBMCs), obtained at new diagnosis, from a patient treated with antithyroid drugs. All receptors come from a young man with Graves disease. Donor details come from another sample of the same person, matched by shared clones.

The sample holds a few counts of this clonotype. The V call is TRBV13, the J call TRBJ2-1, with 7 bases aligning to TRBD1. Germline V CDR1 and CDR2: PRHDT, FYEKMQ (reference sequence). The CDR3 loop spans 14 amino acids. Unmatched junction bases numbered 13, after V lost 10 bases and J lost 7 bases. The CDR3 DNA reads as TGTGCCACCAGTGCAGACAGGGCCAGGAATGAGCAGTTCTTC. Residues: CATSADRARNEQFF.

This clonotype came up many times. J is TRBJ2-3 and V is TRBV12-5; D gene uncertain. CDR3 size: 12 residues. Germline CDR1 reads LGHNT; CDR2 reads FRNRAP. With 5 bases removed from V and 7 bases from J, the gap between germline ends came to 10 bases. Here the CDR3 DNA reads TGTGCTAGTGGTCCACGGACCTATACGCAGTATTTT. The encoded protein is CASGPRTYTQYF. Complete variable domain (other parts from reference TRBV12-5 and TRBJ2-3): DARVTQTPRHKVTEMGQEVTMRCQPILGHNTVFWYRQTMMQGLELLAYFRNRAPLDDSGMPKDRFSAEMPDATLATLKIQPSEPRDSAVYFCASGPRTYTQYFGPGTRLTVL.

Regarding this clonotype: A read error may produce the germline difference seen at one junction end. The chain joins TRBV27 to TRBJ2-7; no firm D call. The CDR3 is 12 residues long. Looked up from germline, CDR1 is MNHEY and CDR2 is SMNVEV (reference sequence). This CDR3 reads CAGSLGYYEQYF. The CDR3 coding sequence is TGTGCCGGCAGTTTAGGCTACTACGAGCAGTACTTC.

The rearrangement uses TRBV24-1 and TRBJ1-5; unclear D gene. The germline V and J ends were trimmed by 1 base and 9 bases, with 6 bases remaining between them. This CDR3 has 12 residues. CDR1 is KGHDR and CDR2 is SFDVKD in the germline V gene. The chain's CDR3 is CATSDFGGPQHF. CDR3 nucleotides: TGTGCCACCAGTGATTTCGGTGGGCCCCAGCATTTT.

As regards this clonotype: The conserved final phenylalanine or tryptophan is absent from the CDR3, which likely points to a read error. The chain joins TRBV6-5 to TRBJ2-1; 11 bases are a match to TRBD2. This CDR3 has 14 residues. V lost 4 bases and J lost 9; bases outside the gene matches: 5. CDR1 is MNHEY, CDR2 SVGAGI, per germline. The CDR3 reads CASSSVAGGGEQFL. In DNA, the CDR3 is TGTGCCAGCAGTTCCGTAGCGGGAGGGGGTGAGCAGTTCCTC.

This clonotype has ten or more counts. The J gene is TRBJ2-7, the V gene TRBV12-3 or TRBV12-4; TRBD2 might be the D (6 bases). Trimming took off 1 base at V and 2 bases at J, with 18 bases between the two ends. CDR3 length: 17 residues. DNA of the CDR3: TGTGCCAGCAGTTTAGACATCGGGGGAGTTACCCCCTACGAGCAGTACTTC. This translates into CASSLDIGGVTPYEQYF.

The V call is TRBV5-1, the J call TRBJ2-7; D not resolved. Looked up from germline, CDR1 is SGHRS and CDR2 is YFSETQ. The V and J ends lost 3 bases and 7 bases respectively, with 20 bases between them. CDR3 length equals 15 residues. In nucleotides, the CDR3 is TGCGCCAGCAGCTCAACGAGGACCGCACCTATGGAGCAGTACTTC. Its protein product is CASSSTRTAPMEQYF.

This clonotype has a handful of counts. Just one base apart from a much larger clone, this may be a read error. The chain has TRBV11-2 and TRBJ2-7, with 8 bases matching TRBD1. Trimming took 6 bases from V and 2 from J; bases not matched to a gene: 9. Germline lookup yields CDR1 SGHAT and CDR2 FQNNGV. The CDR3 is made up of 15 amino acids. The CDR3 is CASRSSGGFPYEQYF. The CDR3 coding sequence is TGTGCCAGCAGGTCTTCAGGGGGCTTTCCCTACGAGCAGTACTTC.

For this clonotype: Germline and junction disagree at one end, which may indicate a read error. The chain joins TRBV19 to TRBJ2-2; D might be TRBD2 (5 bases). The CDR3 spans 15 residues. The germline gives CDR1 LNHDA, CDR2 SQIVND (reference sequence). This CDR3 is CASSSPGRRAGELFF. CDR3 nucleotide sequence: TGTGCCAGTAGTTCCCCCGGGCGGCGGGCCGGAGAGCTGTTTTTT.

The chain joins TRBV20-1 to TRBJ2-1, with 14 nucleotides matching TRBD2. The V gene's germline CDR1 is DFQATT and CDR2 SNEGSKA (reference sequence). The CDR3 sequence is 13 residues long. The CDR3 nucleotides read TGCAGGGCCGGGACTAGCGGGAGCCATGAGCAGTTCTTC. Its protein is CRAGTSGSHEQFF.

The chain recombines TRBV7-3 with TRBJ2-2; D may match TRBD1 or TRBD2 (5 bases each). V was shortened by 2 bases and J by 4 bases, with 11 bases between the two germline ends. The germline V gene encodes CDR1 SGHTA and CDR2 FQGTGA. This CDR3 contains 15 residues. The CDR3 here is CASSLLGESTGELFF. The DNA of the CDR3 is TGTGCCAGCAGCTTATTGGGGGAGAGCACCGGGGAGCTGTTTTTT.

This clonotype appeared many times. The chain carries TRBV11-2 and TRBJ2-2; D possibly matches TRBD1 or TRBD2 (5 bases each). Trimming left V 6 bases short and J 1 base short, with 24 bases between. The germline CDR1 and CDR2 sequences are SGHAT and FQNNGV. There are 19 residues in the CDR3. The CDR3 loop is CASSSLPSGGTGNTGELFF. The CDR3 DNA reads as TGTGCCAGCAGTTCCCTACCATCCGGTGGGACGGGGAACACCGGGGAGCTGTTTTTT. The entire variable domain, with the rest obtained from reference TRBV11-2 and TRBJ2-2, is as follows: EAGVAQSPRYKIIEKRQSVAFWCNPISGHATLYWYQQILGQGPKLLIQFQNNGVVDDSQLPKDRFSAERLKGVDSTLKIQPAKLEDSAVYLCASSSLPSGGTGNTGELFFGEGSRLTVL.

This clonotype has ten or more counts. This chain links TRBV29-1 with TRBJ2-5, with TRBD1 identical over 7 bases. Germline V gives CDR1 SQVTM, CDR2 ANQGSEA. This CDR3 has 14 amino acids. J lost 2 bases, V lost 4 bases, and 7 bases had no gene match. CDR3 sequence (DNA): TGCAGCGTTGGGGTCGCAGGGGGACAAGAGACCCAGTACTTC. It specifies CSVGVAGGQETQYF.

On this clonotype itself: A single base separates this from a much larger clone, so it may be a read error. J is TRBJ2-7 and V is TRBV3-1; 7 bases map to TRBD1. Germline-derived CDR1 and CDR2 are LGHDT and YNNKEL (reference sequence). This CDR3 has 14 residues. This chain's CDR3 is CACSHRDRDYEQYF. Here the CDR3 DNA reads TGTGCCTGCAGCCACCGGGACAGAGACTACGAGCAGTACTTC.

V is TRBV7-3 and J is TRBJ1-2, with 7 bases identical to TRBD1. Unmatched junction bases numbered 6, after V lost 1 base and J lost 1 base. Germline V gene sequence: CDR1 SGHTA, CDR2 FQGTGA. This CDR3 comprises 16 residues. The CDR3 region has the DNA TGTGCCAGCAGCTTAAGGGGGGGACAGAATAACTATGGCTACACCTTC. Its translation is CASSLRGGQNNYGYTF.

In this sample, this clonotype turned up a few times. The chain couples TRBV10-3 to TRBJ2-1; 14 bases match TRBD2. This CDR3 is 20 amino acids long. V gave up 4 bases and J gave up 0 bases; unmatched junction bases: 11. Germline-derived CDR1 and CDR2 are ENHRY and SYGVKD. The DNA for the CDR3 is TGTGCCATCAGTGGCGCCGGTGTCGGGACTAGCGGGAGCTCCTACAATGAGCAGTTCTTC. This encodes CAISGAGVGTSGSSYNEQFF.

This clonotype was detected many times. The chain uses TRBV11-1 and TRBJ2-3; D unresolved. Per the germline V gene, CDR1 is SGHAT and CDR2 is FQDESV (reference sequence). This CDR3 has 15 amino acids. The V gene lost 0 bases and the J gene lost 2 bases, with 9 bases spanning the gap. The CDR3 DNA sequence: TGTGCCAGCAGCTTAGCGTGGGGATCCACAGATACGCAGTATTTT. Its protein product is CASSLAWGSTDTQYF.

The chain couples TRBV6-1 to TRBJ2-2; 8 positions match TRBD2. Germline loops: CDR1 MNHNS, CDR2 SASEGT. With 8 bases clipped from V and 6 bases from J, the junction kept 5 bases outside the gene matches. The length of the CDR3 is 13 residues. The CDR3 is CASAGGIPGELFF. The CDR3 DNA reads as TGTGCCAGCGCGGGAGGTATACCCGGGGAGCTGTTTTTT.

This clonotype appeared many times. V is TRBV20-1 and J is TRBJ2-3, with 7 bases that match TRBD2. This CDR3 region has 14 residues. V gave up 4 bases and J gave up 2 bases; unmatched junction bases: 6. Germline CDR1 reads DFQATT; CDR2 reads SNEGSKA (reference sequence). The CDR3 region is CSATRRETTDTQYF. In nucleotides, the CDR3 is TGCAGTGCTACTAGGCGGGAGACCACAGATACGCAGTATTTT.

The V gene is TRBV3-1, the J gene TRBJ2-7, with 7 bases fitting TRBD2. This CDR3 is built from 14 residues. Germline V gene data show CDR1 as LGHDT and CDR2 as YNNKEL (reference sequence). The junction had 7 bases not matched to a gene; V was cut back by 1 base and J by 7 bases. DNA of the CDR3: TGTGCCAGCAGCCAAGGGTGGGAGGGAAGAGAGCAGTACTTC. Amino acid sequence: CASSQGWEGREQYF.

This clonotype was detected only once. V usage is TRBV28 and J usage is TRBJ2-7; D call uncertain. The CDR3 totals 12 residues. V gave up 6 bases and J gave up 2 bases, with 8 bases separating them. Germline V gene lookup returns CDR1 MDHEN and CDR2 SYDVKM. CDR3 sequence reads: CASSPQAYEQYF. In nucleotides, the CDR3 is TGTGCCAGCAGCCCTCAAGCCTACGAGCAGTACTTC.

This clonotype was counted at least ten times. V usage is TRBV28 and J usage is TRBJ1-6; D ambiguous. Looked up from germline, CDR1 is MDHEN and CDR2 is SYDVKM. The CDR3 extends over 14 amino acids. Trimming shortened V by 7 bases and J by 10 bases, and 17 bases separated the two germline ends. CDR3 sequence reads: CASTDGVFRSPLHF. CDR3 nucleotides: TGTGCCAGCACCGACGGGGTGTTTAGGTCACCCCTCCACTTT.

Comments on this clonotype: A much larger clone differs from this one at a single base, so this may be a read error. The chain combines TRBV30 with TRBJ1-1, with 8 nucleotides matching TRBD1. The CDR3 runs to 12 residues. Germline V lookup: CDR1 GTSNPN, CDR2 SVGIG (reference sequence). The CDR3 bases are TGTGTCTGGAGCCCCACAGGGGGTGAAGCTTTCTTT. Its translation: CVWSPTGGEAFF.

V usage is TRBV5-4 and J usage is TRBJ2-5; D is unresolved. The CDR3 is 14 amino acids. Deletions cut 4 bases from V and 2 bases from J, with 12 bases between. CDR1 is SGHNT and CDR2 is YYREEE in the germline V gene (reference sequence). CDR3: CASSPSTEQETQYF. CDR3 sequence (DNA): TGTGCCAGCAGCCCCTCGACGGAGCAAGAGACCCAGTACTTC.

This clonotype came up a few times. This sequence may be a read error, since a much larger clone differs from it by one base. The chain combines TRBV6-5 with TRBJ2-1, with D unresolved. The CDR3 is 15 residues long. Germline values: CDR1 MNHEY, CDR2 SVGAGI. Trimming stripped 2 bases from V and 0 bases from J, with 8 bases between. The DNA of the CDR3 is TGTGCCAGCAGTTACGGCGCGAGCTCCTACAATGAGCAGTTCTTC. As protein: CASSYGASSYNEQFF.

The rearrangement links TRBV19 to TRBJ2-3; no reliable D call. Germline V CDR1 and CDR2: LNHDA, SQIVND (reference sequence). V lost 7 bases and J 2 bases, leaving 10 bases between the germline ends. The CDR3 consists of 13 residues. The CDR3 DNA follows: TGTGCCAGTAAGGATTTTTACACAGATACGCAGTATTTT. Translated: CASKDFYTDTQYF.

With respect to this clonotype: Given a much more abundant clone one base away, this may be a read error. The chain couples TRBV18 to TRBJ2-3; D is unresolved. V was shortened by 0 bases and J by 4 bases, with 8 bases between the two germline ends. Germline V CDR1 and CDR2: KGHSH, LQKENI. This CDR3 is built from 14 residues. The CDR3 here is CASSPPRGPDTQYF. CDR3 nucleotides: TGTGCCAGCTCACCACCGCGCGGACCAGATACGCAGTATTTT.

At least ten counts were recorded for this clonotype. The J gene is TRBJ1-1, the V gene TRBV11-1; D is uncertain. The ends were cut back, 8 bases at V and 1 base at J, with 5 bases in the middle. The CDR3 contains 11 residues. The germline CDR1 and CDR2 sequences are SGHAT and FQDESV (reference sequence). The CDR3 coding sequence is TGTGCCAGCCAAAGGAACACTGAAGCTTTCTTT. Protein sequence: CASQRNTEAFF. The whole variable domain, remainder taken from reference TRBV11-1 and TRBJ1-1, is EAEVAQSPRYKITEKSQAVAFWCDPISGHATLYWYRQILGQGPELLVQFQDESVVDDSQLPKDRFSAERLKGVDSTLKIQPAELGDSAMYLCASQRNTEAFFGQGTRLTVV.

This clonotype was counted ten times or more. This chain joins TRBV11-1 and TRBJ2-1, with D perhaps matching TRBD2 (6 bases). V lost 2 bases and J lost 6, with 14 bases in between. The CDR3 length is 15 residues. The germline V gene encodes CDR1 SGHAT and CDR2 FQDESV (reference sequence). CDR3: CASSLSRRAGNEQFF. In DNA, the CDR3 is TGTGCCAGCAGCTTAAGCAGGAGGGCCGGCAATGAGCAGTTCTTC. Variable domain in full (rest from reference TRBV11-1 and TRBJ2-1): EAEVAQSPRYKITEKSQAVAFWCDPISGHATLYWYRQILGQGPELLVQFQDESVVDDSQLPKDRFSAERLKGVDSTLKIQPAELGDSAMYLCASSLSRRAGNEQFFGPGTRLTVL.